Following are 9 T cell receptor beta chains from one sample sequenced in a study of T cell responses to AZD1222 COVID-19 vaccine. Clones were read by immunoSEQ multiplex PCR, and TCRdb kept only the in-frame ones, dropping some. The repertoire consists of approximately 72,000 clones, with roughly 87% occurring once and the leading ten covering roughly 27%. The sequenced sample was peripheral blood, obtained 28 days after the second AZD1222 dose. All receptors derive from an adult who received the AZD1222 COVID-19 vaccine.

The genes are TRBV5-6 and TRBJ2-2; D might be TRBD2 (5 bases). V dropped 4 bases and J dropped 3 bases, with 22 bases sitting between them. Germline V CDR1 and CDR2: SGHDT, YYEEEE. The CDR3 loop spans 18 amino acids. The CDR3 bases are TGTGCCAGCAGCCCAATATTACTAGAGACTGGGGACACCGGGGAGCTGTTTTTT. Protein sequence: CASSPILLETGDTGELFF.

The chain uses TRBV28 and TRBJ2-6, with D tentatively TRBD1 (6 bases). Germline V gene data show CDR1 as MDHEN and CDR2 as SYDVKM. The CDR3 extends over 19 amino acids. The V end was cut by 2 bases, the J end by 0 bases, with 17 bases between. CDR3 residues: CASSLIGEQGFSGANVLTF. DNA of the CDR3: TGTGCCAGCAGTTTAATAGGAGAACAGGGTTTCTCTGGGGCCAACGTCCTGACTTTC.

This clone was counted once. V is TRBV5-1 and J is TRBJ1-2, with unresolved D. In germline, CDR1 is SGHRS, CDR2 YFSETQ. This CDR3 has 13 amino acids. V was shortened by 4 bases and J by 8 bases, with 15 bases between the two germline ends. CDR3: CASSPIEGRGYTF. Here the CDR3 DNA reads TGCGCCAGCAGCCCTATTGAAGGACGCGGCTACACCTTC.

The chain employs TRBV14 and TRBJ2-7; TRBD1 aligns across 9 bases. CDR1 is SGHDN and CDR2 is FVKESK in the germline V gene. V shed 5 bases, J shed 4 bases, and the junction held 0 bases outside the gene matches. The CDR3 extends over 12 amino acids. The CDR3 here is CASSGTGYEQYF. The CDR3 DNA reads TGTGCCAGCAGCGGGACAGGGTACGAGCAGTACTTC.

The chain is built from TRBV7-9 and TRBJ1-2; a weak D match, TRBD1 (5 bases). V gave up 1 base and J gave up 8 bases, with 20 bases separating them. This CDR3 contains 16 residues. Germline V gene data show CDR1 as SEHNR and CDR2 as FQNEAQ (reference sequence). CDR3 sequence reads: CASSLGPAGMGDGYTF. The DNA of the CDR3 is TGTGCCAGCAGCTTAGGGCCCGCAGGGATGGGGGACGGCTACACCTTC.

About this clone: A junction end diverges from the germline sequence, so it may reflect a read error. V gene TRBV7-2 combines with J gene TRBJ2-1; D unresolved. The V gene's germline CDR1 is SGHTA and CDR2 FQGNSA. The length of the CDR3 is 15 residues. DNA for the CDR3: TGTGCCAGCAGTTTAGGAACAGCGAGAAACAATGAGCAGTTCTTC. Translating gives CASSLGTARNNEQFF.

The chain couples TRBV14 to TRBJ2-1; the D is unclear. Germline V gives CDR1 SGHDN, CDR2 FVKESK. Trimming left V 1 base short and J 0 bases short, with 4 bases between. This CDR3 is 14 amino acids long. CDR3 DNA sequence: TGTGCCAGCAGCCAAGTTATCTCCTACAATGAGCAGTTCTTC. Amino acids: CASSQVISYNEQFF.

The chain employs TRBV4-2 and TRBJ1-5, with a weak D call TRBD1 (5 bases). The V end lost 1 base, the J end lost 5 bases, and 9 bases lay between the germline ends. This CDR3 region has 14 residues. The V gene's germline CDR1 is LGHNA and CDR2 YNFKEQ. The CDR3: CASSQGGSDQPQHF. Written as DNA, the CDR3 is TGTGCCAGCAGCCAAGGGGGCTCTGATCAGCCCCAGCATTTT.

V is TRBV24-1 and J is TRBJ1-1; D not resolved. Deletions cut 9 bases from V and 1 base from J, with 11 bases between. Germline CDR1 is KGHDR and CDR2 is SFDVKD. The CDR3 loop spans 13 amino acids. The CDR3, as DNA: TGTGCCACCTCCGAGATGGCGAACACTGAAGCTTTCTTT. This codes for CATSEMANTEAFF.